This T cell receptor (beta chain) comes out of a study of shared clonotypes between healthy human individuals. Study-wide findings and caveats: Rarefaction showed that sequencing of sorted subsets was incomplete (despite large depth). Sampling covered nothing but blood. Tissue TCR repertoires likely differ from those found in blood. Memory subsets generally showed lower estimated richness than naive subsets.

Germline V gene lookup returns CDR1 SGHRS and CDR2 YFSETQ. The CDR3 is 17 amino acids. Trimming removed 0 bases from V and 0 bases from J; junction bases left unmatched: 3. Points on this clone: Its antigen is currently unknown.

Researchers divided each subset's genomic DNA evenly across several immunoSEQ plates. Clones were read by immunoSEQ multiplex PCR, and TCRdb kept only the in-frame ones, dropping some. This table has over a million clones, around 97% appearing once. The chain carries TRBV5-1 and TRBJ2-3; 11 bases map to TRBD1. This clonotype was obtained from a man in his thirties or forties in good health. Sequencing was done on a sample of naive CD4+ T cells sorted from blood. As to subset: CD45RA+ positively selected. In DNA, the CDR3 is TGCGCCAGCAGCTTGGGGGACAGGGGGGCTAGCACAGATACGCAGTATTTT. Residues: CASSLGDRGASTDTQYF. Looking up the rest from reference TRBV5-1 and TRBJ2-3 gives the full variable domain: KAGVTQTPRYLIKTRGQQVTLSCSPISGHRSVSWYQQTPGQGLQFLFEYFSETQRNKGNFPGRFSGRQFSNSRSEMNVSTLELGDSALYLCASSLGDRGASTDTQYFGPGTRLTVL.